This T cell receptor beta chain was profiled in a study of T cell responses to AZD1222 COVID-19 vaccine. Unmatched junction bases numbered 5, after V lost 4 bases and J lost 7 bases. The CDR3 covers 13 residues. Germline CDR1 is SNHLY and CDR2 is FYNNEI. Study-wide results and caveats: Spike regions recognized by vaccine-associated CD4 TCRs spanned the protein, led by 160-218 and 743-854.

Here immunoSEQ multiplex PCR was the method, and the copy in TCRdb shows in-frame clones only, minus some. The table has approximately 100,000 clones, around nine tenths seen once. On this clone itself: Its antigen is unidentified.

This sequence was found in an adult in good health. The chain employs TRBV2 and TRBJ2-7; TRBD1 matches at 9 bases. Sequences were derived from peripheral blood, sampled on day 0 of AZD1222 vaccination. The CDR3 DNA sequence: TGTGCCAGCAGTGGGGACAGGGCCCGTGAGCAGTACTTC. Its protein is CASSGDRAREQYF.